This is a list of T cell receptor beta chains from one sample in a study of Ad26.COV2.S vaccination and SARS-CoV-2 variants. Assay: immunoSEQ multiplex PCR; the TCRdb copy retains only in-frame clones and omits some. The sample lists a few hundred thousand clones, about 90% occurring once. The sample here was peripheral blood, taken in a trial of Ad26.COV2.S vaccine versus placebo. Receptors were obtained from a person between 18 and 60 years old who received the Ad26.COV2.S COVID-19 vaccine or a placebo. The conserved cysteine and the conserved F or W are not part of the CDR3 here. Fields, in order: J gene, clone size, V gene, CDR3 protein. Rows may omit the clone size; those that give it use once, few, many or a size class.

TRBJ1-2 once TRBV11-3 ASSPRDRGPVQPYGYT
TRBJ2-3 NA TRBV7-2 ASSLEASGGADTQY
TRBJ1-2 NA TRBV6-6 ASSAQFGLSYGYT
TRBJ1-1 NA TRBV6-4 ASRRQGADPEDDEAF
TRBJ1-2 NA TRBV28 ASSLLTGGGYGYT
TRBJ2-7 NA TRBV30 AWSPGQAYEQY
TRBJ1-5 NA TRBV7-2 ASSEGQGSMQPQH
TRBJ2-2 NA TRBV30 ALECLVGENTGELF
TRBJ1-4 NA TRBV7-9 ASSLDLGFNEKLF
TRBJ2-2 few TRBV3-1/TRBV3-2 ASSQEVWLAGNGELF
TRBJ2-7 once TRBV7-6 ASSLQPGRGAPVEQY
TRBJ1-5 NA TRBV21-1 ASSKGRAGPQPQH
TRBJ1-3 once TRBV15 ATTGQGSSGNTIY
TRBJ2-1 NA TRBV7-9 ASSLDGEREQF
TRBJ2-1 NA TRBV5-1 ASSSFTSGPYNEQF
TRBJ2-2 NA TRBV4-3 ASSQPGQGDFSTGELF
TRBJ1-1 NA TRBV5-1 ASSLQTSNTEAF
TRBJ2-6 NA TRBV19 ASRRDGTGANVLT
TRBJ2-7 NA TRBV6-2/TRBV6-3 ASSTTSGGSYEQY
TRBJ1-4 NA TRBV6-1 ASSEAVNEKLF
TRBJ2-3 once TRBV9 ASSEEGTTTDTQY
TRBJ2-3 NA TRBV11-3 ASSLGAYPGTDTQY
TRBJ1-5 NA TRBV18 ASSTFGQGSEQPQH
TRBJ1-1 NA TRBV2 ASSEDWGQNTEAF
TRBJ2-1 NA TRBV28 ASSPGLATYNEQF
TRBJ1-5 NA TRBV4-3 ASSQDYQGNQPQH
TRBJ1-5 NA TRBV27 ASRPVDNSNQPQH
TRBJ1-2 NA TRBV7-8 ASSSRTANYGYT
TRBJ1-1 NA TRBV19 ASSRTGSNTEAF
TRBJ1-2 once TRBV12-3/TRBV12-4 ASSSSSYGYT
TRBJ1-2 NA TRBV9 ASSAQDDRGFHGYT
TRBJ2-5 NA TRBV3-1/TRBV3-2 ASSRDRTSGLRETQY
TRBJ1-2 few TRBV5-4 ASSRTQDMIIYGYT
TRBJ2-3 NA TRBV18 ASSRGPGTDTQY
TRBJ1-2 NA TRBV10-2 ASSESGTGRIGGYT
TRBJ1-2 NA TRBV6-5 ASSYLSGTTHGYT
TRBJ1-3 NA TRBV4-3 ASSQDYRGLGNTIY
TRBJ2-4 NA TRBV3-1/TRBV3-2 ASSQDGQGVNIQY
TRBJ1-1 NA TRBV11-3 ASSPRGRGFAGAF
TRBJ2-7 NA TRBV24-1 ATRDIAGTSSSYEQY
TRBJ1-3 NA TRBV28 ASSPPGAAIY